The 12 T cell receptor beta chains presented below share a single source sample, sequenced in a study of CD4 T cells in relation to SARS-CoV-2 and coronaviruses. The unexposed donors gave CD4+ T cells in about 2011-2018, prior to COVID-19. After ten to eleven days of culture, CD4+ T cells were isolated. Generated by immunoSEQ multiplex PCR, the TCRdb table keeps only in-frame clones and is missing some. The data hold tens of thousands of clones, with over 65% observed a single time. Antigens for these TCRs are unknown. The sequenced sample consisted of CD4+ T cells from PBMCs, cultured in vitro. Receptors originate from a human donor in good health.

The V and J genes are TRBV13 and TRBJ2-7, with 12 bases lining up with TRBD1. The CDR3 contains 16 residues. The germline V gene encodes CDR1 PRHDT and CDR2 FYEKMQ (reference sequence). The J segment lost 6 bases and the V segment lost 0 bases, leaving 6 bases of the junction unmatched. CDR3 sequence (DNA): TGTGCCAGCAGCTTAGGGGGACAGGGGGCGGTCCGCGAGCAGTACTTC. Its protein product is CASSLGGQGAVREQYF.

CDR3 DNA: TGTGCCAGCAGCGCAAACGGAGGACAGGGGAACACTGAAGCTTTCTTT. Translating gives CASSANGGQGNTEAFF. J is TRBJ1-1 and V is TRBV7-3; 8 bases agree with TRBD1. The CDR3 covers 16 residues. The trim removed 5 bases at V and 1 base at J, leaving 9 bases unmatched. Per the germline V gene, CDR1 is SGHTA and CDR2 is FQGTGA.

The chain links TRBV4-3 to TRBJ2-1; TRBD2 matches 12 bases. Germline loops: CDR1 LGHNA, CDR2 YSLEER. V shed 0 bases and J 8 bases; nucleotides not matched to a gene: 5. This CDR3 is 16 amino acids long. The CDR3 protein is CASSQDRLAGAYEQFF. The CDR3 DNA reads as TGCGCCAGCAGCCAAGATAGACTAGCGGGGGCGTATGAGCAGTTCTTC.

CDR3 DNA: TGTGCCAGCAGCTTAAAGGGGGGGGGCACTGAAGCTTTCTTT. It codes for CASSLKGGGTEAFF. This rearrangement joins TRBV7-2 to TRBJ1-1; D possibly corresponds to TRBD1 (6 bases). The CDR3 runs to 14 residues. The V gene lost 2 bases and the J gene lost 4 bases, with 11 bases spanning the gap. The germline V gene has CDR1 SGHTA and CDR2 FQGNSA.

The genes are TRBV19 and TRBJ2-5; D gene ambiguous. CDR1 and CDR2 (germline): LNHDA, SQIVND (reference sequence). V was shortened by 6 bases and J by 5 bases, with 19 bases between the two germline ends. There are 15 residues in the CDR3. CDR3 nucleotides: TGTGCCAGTAGCCTATCGGCCTCCAATGGGGAGACCCAGTACTTC. Protein product: CASSLSASNGETQYF. Variable domain in full (rest from reference TRBV19 and TRBJ2-5): DGGITQSPKYLFRKEGQNVTLSCEQNLNHDAMYWYRQDPGQGLRLIYYSQIVNDFQKGDIAEGYSVSREKKESFPLTVTSAQKNPTAFYLCASSLSASNGETQYFGPGTRLLVL.

J is TRBJ2-1 and V is TRBV19, with 9 nucleotides matching TRBD2. Germline V gene sequence: CDR1 LNHDA, CDR2 SQIVND (reference sequence). The CDR3 spans 18 residues. V shed 7 bases, J shed 7 bases, and the junction held 20 bases outside the gene matches. The CDR3 protein is CASTLFPPVAGEQNEQFF. Written as DNA, the CDR3 is TGTGCCAGTACCCTATTCCCGCCCGTAGCGGGAGAACAAAATGAGCAGTTCTTC.

The chain employs TRBV5-1 and TRBJ1-4; 9 nucleotides agree with TRBD1. The CDR3 consists of 15 residues. CDR1 and CDR2 from the germline V gene are SGHRS and YFSETQ. The J segment lost 7 bases and the V segment lost 4 bases, leaving 8 bases of the junction unmatched. CDR3 amino acids: CASSPQGQGREKLFF. The CDR3 DNA is TGCGCCAGCAGCCCCCAGGGACAGGGTCGTGAAAAACTGTTTTTT.

In this sample, this clone turned up once. The chain joins TRBV6-5 to TRBJ2-7; D possibly corresponds to TRBD1 (5 bases). The CDR3 consists of 14 residues. In germline, CDR1 is MNHEY, CDR2 SVGAGI. Trimming removed 5 bases at V and 3 bases at J, with 14 bases between. The CDR3 is CASSPDIGVYEQYF. The CDR3, as DNA: TGTGCCAGCAGTCCCGACATAGGGGTCTACGAGCAGTACTTC.

The sample holds a few counts of this clone. The chain carries TRBV10-3 and TRBJ2-2, with D maybe TRBD2 (6 bases). CDR3 length equals 13 residues. V was shortened by 7 bases and J by 8 bases, with 14 bases between the two germline ends. The germline V gene has CDR1 ENHRY and CDR2 SYGVKD. This CDR3 is CAINGREGGELFF. The CDR3 DNA reads as TGTGCCATCAACGGGAGAGAAGGGGGGGAGCTGTTTTTT.

The chain employs TRBV12-3 or TRBV12-4 and TRBJ2-3, with D perhaps TRBD1 or TRBD2 (5 bases each). V was clipped by 6 bases and J by 10 bases, with 17 bases between them. The CDR3 has 13 residues. As DNA, the CDR3 is TGTGCCAGCAGCACCGGGACGGTCCCCGCGCAGTATTTT. Encoded protein: CASSTGTVPAQYF.

The chain carries TRBV4-2 and TRBJ2-1; possible D gene TRBD2, 7 bases. The CDR3 has 17 amino acids. V was trimmed by 0 bases and J by 0 bases, leaving 12 bases between them. Germline CDR1 reads LGHNA; CDR2 reads YNFKEQ. The DNA for the CDR3 is TGTGCCAGCAGCCAAGATGAGGGGGGGGTCTCCTACAATGAGCAGTTCTTC. This codes for CASSQDEGGVSYNEQFF.

The chain carries TRBV2 and TRBJ1-2; TRBD1 is a possible D gene (6 bases). Looked up from germline, CDR1 is SNHLY and CDR2 is FYNNEI. The CDR3 contains 14 residues. Trimming shortened V by 4 bases and J by 0 bases, and 9 bases separated the two germline ends. CDR3 in amino acids: CASSVDSTNYGYTF. DNA of the CDR3: TGTGCCAGCAGTGTGGACAGTACTAACTATGGCTACACCTTC.